This T cell receptor (beta chain) was captured by sequencing in a study of blood T cell repertoires in COVID-19. Study-wide context: PBMCs, B-cell-depleted T cells, or T cells were the source of the cDNA or gDNA that made up the material.

V was trimmed by 0 bases and J by 2 bases, leaving 9 bases between them. This CDR3 has 15 residues. Looked up from germline, CDR1 is WNHNN and CDR2 is SYGVQD (reference sequence). The study recruited people aged about 18 to 95 years across more than 20 US areas. Cohort placement rested on clinical history that participants reported themselves. As handled by the study authors: Amplification from reference gene primers served as the basis for estimated nucleated cell counts. Generated by immunoSEQ multiplex PCR, the TCRdb table keeps only in-frame clones and is missing some. D and trimming were read from the DNA, whereas the V and J calls and clone size are those reported in that table. The table has 350,000 to 400,000 clones, approximately 89% seen once.

This TCR was sampled from a woman aged 25 to 39 who had recovered from COVID-19. Sequencing used PBMCs or T cells enriched from blood (not recorded which). The chain joins TRBV10-1 to TRBJ2-3; TRBD1 might be the D (6 bases). The CDR3 here is CASSESTGYTDTQYF. Written as DNA, the CDR3 is TGCGCCAGCAGTGAGTCGACAGGATACACAGATACGCAGTATTTT.